Listed below are T cell receptor beta chains from one sample, sequenced in a study of blood T cells in healthy people across ages. TCRdb itself ran the 5' RACE reads through MiXCR, one entry per CDR3 protein. The sample lists 700,000 or so distinct CDR3 sequences, about 24% seen once, with under 25% in the top ten. Sequencing used blood. The origin of the receptors is a man aged 70-80 years in good health. The CDR3 runs from the conserved cysteine through the conserved F or W.

TRBV7-6 | CASSLGLLSTDTQYF
TRBV11-2 | CASSLGISQEQFF
TRBV9 | CASSVELWGTYGYTF
TRBV27 | CASSPLAGLAKNIQYF
TRBV18 | CASSPSGTLIGWDF
TRBV7-2 | CASSLGRIQYF
TRBV18 | CASSPGSRSGIDEQFF
TRBV7-9 | CASSYYTGANVLTF
TRBV5-1 | CASSSTSSGRDEQFF
TRBV20-1 | CSAEDWYEQYF
TRBV6-2/TRBV6-3 | CASSYQSGQWNTEAFF
TRBV2 | CASSAGGFNEKLFF
TRBV20-1 | CSAAGLAVETQYF
TRBV6-1 | CAYGTTGPPYEQYF
TRBV19 | CASRMGQHINYGYTF
TRBV30 | CAWGSGIYNEQFF
TRBV18 | CASSLGQGLKEQFF
TRBV5-5 | CASSQWLVPEQFF
TRBV5-1 | CASSSGTAGEQYF
TRBV20-1 | CSATGQATDTQYF
TRBV7-9 | CASSLSGLAGSNEQFF
TRBV11-3 | CASSFEADYNEQFF
TRBV7-6 | CASAPQKETQYF
TRBV3-1 | CASSFNFGYTF
TRBV12-3/TRBV12-4 | CASSGDGNEQFF
TRBV2 | CASGGDSSYNEQFF
TRBV10-3 | CAISLAGGIDTQYF
TRBV2 | CASSRAGVDEQFF
TRBV28 | CASSHMREQYF
TRBV5-1 | CASSLAGVAGSLEQFF
TRBV2 | CASSGQGMGQYF
TRBV7-6 | CASSPTRMFDTQYF
TRBV5-1 | CASSPPGLAGGPGELFF
TRBV29-1 | CSVATGGTQYF
TRBV7-3 | CASSIRPGHYNEQFF
TRBV29-1 | CSVEGGLIEGYTF
TRBV29-1 | CSVEDGQTEKLFF
TRBV3-1 | CASSLFRTGNTGELFF
TRBV7-9 | CASSPKEGSTDTQYF
TRBV14 | CASSQKSGFFTEAFF
TRBV5-1 | CASSPGQRETYNEQFF
TRBV15 | CATKTGGNTGELFF
TRBV5-1 | CASSLWAESLVYTF
TRBV11-2 | CASSPPGTVSSGNTIYF
TRBV12-3/TRBV12-4 | CASSYGAGTTGNTIYF
TRBV12-3/TRBV12-4 | CASGLMDGISEQFF
TRBV5-1 | CASDRGGLNEQFF
TRBV15 | CATSGPNQRRGDTQYF
TRBV10-2 | CASKWGTATNEKLFF
TRBV28 | CASSFSRGRNEQFF
TRBV30 | CAWRRITSRTDTQYF
TRBV29-1 | CSVVRGAENIQYF
TRBV29-1 | CSAMISGNTIYF
TRBV27 | CASSEQGRGQETQYF
TRBV7-3 | CASSSRASTYNEQFF
TRBV16 | CASSRQGQGYTF
TRBV14 | CASSQAGRGKSTDTQYF
TRBV19 | CASSIRGTNQPQHF
TRBV7-9 | CASSLRGTGEEKLFF